This T cell receptor beta chain was documented in a study of T-cell memory formation after mild COVID-19. Study at large: TCR clusters mostly belonged to single donors.

In germline, CDR1 is KGHDR, CDR2 SFDVKD. The V and J ends lost 9 bases and 4 bases respectively, with 12 bases between them. CDR3 length equals 13 residues. TCRdb itself ran the 5' RACE reads through MiXCR, one entry per CDR3 protein. In the table there are under 450,000 distinct CDR3 sequences, about 22% of which are singletons. This sequence joins TRBV24-1 and TRBJ2-1; D ambiguous. The TCR sequence derives from an adult woman who had mild COVID-19 (a few samples of this study predate the infection). Cell type and time point are not known. The sequenced material came from PBMCs or a T cell subset sorted from them (not recorded which). The CDR3 spells CATSAARYNEQFF. For the CDR3, the DNA is TGTGCCACCTCGGCGGCCCGGTACAATGAGCAGTTCTTC.